Listed below are T cell receptor beta chains from one sample, sequenced in a study of T cell repertoires in cytomegalovirus infection. Via MiXCR, TCRdb re-called the reads, giving one row per CDR3 protein. The table records about a million distinct CDR3 sequences, about a third of them present only once. Which antigens these TCRs recognize remains unknown. Here the sequenced sample was cultured CD8+ T cells from PBMCs, taken from culture after CMV antigen stimulation. All receptors derive from a human donor in good health (CMV status not recorded). Some clones in this sample may be carry-over from other donors' samples. Both conserved end residues are part of each CDR3. The size of a clone is reported for some rows only, either as once, few or many, or as a class for expanded clones.

>TRBV15|few
CATSSDRGDEQFF
>TRBV11-2|-
CASSLAPSGGSDTQYF
>TRBV6-7|-
CASRQGGNF
>TRBV29-1|few
CSVTGTARTDTQYF
>TRBV6-6|-
CASSDGGLVDEQYF
>TRBV6-2/TRBV6-3|-
CASAPPGTPYNEQFF
>TRBV6-2/TRBV6-3|-
CASSYSSGGRGFTGELFF
>TRBV25-1|-
CASSGGRNGYTF
>TRBV6-2/TRBV6-3|few
CASSLTGLYQPQHF
>TRBV6-1|-
CASPLSSGGTTDTQYF
>TRBV6-1|few
CASSDADNQPQHF
>TRBV6-5|-
CASRPSRGPAYNEQFF
>TRBV4-1|few
CASSQDWGKGYTF
>TRBV27|-
CASSPDSTSYEQYF
>TRBV12-5|few
CASGLITGTGANVLTF
>TRBV4-1|few
CASSGRLGTYTADTQYF
>TRBV7-4|-
CASSLEGFGELFF
>TRBV5-6|-
CASSLGWDYNEQFF
>TRBV4-1|-
CASSPSGGTGNRNEQFF
>TRBV19|-
CASRKEINYGYTF
>TRBV7-2|many
CASSPAGGSYNEQFF
>TRBV6-2/TRBV6-3|-
CASSRGLMNTEAFF
>TRBV2|-
CASGGKGAFF
>TRBV6-2/TRBV6-3|-
CASSYPPQRTQYF
>TRBV12-3/TRBV12-4|-
CASRTIGARDTGELFF
>TRBV7-2|few
CASSFLGLAKNIQYF
>TRBV4-1|-
CASSHLTGLASTGELFF
>TRBV7-6|many
CASSLVEGETQYF
>TRBV11-2|-
CASSRQGFLGSPLHF
>TRBV6-2/TRBV6-3|-
CASSYSRTGQLGHQETQYF
>TRBV25-1|-
CASSEEGRATEAFF
>TRBV6-1|few
CASIIWTGSTEAFF
>TRBV12-3/TRBV12-4|many
CASSLSPGSGYTF
>TRBV7-2|-
CASSFSVADGYTF
>TRBV7-9|many
CASSPGPLKPQHF
>TRBV12-3/TRBV12-4|-
CASSFFVGANTGELFF
>TRBV14|few
CASSPRQGFYGYTF
>TRBV7-2|-
CASSLSWTETYEQYF
>TRBV7-6|-
CASSQDGLSYYNEQFF
>TRBV4-1|-
CASSQGEGGKAFF
>TRBV4-3|-
CASSQDVGTTKKLFF
>TRBV5-4|-
CASSQLGAEAFF
>TRBV6-5|few
CASSAYSGAGGNYGYTF
>TRBV11-1|-
CANSPRLGLGTGELFF
>TRBV27|few
CASSFLDRAGYTF
>TRBV7-8|many
CASREGTSGQETQYF
>TRBV19|-
CASSIRQPEAYLHF
>TRBV4-1|-
CASRTRLTGLQETQYF
>TRBV12-3/TRBV12-4|few
CASSHTATEAFF
>TRBV20-1|-
CSARGVRSDQGPRELFF
>TRBV9|-
CASSVEGSQGGELFF
>TRBV12-3/TRBV12-4|many
CASSLRGPGELFF